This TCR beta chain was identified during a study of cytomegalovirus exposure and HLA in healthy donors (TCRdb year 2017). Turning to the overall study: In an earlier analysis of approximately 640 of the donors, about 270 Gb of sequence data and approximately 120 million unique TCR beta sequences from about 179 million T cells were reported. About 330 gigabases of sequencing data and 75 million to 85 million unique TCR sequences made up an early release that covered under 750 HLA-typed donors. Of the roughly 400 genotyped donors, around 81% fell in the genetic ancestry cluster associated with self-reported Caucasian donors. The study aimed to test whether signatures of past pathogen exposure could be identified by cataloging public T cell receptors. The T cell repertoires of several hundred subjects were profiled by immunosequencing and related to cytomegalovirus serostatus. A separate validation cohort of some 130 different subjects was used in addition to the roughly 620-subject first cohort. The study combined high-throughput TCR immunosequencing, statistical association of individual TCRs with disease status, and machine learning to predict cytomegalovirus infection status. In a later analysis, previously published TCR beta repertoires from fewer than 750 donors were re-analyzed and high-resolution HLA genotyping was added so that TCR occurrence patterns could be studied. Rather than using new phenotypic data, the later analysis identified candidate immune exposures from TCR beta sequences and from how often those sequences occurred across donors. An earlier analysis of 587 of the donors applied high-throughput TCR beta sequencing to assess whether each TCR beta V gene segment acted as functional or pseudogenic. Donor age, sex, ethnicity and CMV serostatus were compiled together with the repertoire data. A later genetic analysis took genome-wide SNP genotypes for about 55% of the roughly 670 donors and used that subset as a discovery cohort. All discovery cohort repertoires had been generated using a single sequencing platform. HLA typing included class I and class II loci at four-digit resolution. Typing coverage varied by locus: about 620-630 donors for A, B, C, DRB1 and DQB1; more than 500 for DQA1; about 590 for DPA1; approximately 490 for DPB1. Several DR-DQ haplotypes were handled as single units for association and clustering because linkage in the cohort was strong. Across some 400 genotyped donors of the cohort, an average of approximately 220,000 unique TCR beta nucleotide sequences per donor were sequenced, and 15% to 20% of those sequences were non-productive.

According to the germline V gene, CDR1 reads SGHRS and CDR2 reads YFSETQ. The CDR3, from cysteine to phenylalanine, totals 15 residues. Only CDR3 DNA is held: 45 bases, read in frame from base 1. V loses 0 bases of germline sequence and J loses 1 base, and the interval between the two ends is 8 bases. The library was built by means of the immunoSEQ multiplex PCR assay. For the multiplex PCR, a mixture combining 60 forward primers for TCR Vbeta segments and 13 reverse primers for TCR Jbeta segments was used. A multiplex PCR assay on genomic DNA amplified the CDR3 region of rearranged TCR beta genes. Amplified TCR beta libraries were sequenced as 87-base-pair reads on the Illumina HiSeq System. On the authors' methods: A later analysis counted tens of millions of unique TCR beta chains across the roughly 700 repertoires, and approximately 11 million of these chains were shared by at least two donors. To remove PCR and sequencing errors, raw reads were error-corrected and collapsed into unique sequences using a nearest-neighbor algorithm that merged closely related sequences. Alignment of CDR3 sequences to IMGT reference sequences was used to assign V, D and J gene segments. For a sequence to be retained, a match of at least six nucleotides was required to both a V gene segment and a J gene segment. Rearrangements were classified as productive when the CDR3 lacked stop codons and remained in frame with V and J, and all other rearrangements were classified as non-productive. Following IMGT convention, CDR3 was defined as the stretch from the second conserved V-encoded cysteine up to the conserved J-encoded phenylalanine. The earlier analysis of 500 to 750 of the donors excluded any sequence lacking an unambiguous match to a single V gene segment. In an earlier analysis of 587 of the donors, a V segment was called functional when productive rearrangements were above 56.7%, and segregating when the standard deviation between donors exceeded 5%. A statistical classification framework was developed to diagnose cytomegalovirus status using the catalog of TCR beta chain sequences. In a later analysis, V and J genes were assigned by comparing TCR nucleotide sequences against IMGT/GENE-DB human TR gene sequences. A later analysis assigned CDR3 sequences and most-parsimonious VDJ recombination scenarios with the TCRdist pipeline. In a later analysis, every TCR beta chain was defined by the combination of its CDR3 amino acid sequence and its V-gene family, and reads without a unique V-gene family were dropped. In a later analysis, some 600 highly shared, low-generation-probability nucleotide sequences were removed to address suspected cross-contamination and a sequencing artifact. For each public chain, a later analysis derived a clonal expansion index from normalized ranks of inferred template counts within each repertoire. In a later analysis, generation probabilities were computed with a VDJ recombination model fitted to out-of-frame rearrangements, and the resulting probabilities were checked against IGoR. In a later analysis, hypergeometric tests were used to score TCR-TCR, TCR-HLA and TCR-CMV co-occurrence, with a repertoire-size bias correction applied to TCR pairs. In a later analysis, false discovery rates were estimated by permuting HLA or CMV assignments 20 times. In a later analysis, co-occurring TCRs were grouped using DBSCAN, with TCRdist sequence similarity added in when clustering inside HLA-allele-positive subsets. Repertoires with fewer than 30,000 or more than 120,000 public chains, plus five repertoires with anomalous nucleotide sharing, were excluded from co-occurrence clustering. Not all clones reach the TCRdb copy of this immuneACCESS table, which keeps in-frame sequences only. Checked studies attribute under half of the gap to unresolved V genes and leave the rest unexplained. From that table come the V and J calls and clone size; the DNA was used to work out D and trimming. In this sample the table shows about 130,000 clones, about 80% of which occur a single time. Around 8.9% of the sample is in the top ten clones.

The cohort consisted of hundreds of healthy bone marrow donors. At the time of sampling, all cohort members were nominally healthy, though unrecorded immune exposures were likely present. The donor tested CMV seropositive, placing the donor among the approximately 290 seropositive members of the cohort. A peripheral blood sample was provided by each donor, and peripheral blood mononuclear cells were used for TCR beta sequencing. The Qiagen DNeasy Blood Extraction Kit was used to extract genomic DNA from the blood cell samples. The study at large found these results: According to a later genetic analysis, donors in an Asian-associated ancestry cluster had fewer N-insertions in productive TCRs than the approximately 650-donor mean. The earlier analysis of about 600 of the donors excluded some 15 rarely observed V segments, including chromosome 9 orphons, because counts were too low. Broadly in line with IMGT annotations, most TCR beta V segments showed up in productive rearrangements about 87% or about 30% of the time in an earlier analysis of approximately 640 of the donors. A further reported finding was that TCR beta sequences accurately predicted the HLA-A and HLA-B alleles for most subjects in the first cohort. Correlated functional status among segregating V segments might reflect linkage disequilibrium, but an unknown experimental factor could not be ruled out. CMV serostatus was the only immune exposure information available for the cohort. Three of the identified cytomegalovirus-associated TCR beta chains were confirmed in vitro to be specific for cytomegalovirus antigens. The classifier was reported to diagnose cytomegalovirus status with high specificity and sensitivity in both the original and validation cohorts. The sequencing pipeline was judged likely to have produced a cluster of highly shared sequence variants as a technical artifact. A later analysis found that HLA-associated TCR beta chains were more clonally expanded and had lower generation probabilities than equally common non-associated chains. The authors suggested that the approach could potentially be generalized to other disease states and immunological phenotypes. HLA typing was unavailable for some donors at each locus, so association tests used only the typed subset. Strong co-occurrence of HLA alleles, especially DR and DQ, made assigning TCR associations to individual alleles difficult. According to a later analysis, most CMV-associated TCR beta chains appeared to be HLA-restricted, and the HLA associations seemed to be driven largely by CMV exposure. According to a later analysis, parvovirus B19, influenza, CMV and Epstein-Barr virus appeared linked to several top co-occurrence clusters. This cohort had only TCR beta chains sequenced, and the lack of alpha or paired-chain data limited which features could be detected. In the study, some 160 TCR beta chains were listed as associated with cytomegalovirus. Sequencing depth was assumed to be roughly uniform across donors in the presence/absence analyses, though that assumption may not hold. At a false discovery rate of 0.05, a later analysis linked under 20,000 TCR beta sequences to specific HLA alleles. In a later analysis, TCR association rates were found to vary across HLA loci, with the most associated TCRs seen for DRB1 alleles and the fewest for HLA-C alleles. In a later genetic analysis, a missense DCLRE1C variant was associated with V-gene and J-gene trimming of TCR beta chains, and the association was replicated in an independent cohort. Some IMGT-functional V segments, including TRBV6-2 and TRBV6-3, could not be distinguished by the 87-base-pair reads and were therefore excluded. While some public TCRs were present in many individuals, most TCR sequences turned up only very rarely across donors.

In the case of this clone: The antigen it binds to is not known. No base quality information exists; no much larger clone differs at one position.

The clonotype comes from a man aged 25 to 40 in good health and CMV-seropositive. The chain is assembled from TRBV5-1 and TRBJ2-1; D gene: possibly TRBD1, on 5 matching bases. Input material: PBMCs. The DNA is TGCGCCAGCAGCTTGGATGACAGATCCTACAATGAGCAGTTCTTC. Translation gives CASSLDDRSYNEQFF.